This entry concerns a single TCR beta chain. V lost 5 bases to trimming and J lost 9 bases, with 20 bases between them. Germline lookup yields CDR1 DFQATT and CDR2 SNEGSKA (reference sequence). This CDR3 contains 14 residues. These data are taken from a study of blood T cells in healthy people across ages. The use of a sample-barcoded 5' primer and a J-beta primer mix characterized a second PCR of roughly 6 to 11 cycles. TCRdb re-called the 5' RACE reads with MiXCR, one entry per CDR3 protein. The top ten clones hold about 11% of a sample with under 2 million distinct CDR3 sequences, about 35% of them seen once.

The TCR sequence derives from a woman in her twenties or thirties in good health. This chain connects TRBV20-1 to TRBJ2-1; D may be TRBD2 (6 bases). Sequencing input: blood. The CDR3 DNA reads TGCAGTGCTGGGGGACTGCCACCGGGCGGTGAGCAGTTCTTC. Amino acids: CSAGGLPPGGEQFF.